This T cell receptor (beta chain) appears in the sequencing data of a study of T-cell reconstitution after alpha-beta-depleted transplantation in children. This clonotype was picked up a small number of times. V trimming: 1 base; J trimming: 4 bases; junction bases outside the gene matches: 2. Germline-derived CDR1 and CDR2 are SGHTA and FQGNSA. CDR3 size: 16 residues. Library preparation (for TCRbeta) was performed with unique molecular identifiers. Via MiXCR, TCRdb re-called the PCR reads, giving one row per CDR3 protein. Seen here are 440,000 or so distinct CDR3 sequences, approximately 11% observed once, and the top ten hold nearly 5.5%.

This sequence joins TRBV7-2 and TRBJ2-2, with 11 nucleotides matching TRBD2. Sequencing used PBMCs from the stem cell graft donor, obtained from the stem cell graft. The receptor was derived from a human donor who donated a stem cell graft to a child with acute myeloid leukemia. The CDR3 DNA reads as TGTGCCAGCAGCTTAGTTAGCGGGGGGGTCACCGGGGAGCTGTTTTTT. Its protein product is CASSLVSGGVTGELFF.